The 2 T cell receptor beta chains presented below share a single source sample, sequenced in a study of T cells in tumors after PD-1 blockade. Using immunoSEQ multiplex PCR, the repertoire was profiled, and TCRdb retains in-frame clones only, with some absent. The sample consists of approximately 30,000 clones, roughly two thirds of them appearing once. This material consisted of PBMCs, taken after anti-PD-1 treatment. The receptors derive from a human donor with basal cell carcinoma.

The CDR3 here is CASSLDYGSYEQYF. The CDR3 DNA follows: TGTGCCAGCAGCTTAGATTACGGGAGCTACGAGCAGTACTTC. V usage is TRBV7-3 and J usage is TRBJ2-7; a possible D gene is TRBD2 (6 bases). Germline values: CDR1 SGHTA, CDR2 FQGTGA. This CDR3 is built from 14 residues. V was clipped by 2 bases and J by 3 bases, with 11 bases between them.

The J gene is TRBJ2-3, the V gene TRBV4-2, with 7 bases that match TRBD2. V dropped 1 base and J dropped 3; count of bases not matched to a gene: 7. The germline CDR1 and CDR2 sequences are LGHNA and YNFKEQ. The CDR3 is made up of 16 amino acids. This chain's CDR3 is CASSQGGGGGTDTQYF. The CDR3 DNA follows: TGTGCCAGCAGCCAAGGGGGGGGAGGTGGGACAGATACGCAGTATTTT.